This T cell receptor beta chain emerged from a study of cytomegalovirus exposure and HLA in healthy donors. Across the whole study: Around 190 million T cells yielded more than 90 million unique TCR beta sequences, as an earlier analysis found. General study results and limits: The authors considered a cluster of highly shared sequence variants likely to be a sequencing artifact. Researchers reported in a later analysis that a missense DCLRE1C variant was tied to TCR beta V- and J-gene trimming. Associated with cytomegalovirus, according to the listing, were 170 or so TCR beta chains.

Trimming removed 5 bases at V and 0 bases at J, with 13 bases between. The length of the CDR3 is 15 residues. CDR1 and CDR2 (germline): SGHNT, YYREEE (reference sequence). Amplification used 60 Vbeta primers and 13 Jbeta primers. Clones were sequenced by immunoSEQ multiplex PCR, and TCRdb holds only the in-frame ones, with some missing. The sample has under 130,000 clones, 76% seen once. Regarding this clone: Its target is not known.

The genes are TRBV5-4 and TRBJ2-3, with no clear D. Sample: PBMCs. The source of this sequence is a woman under 30 in good health and CMV-seropositive. CDR3 nucleotides: TGTGCCAGCAGGAAAACAGAGTCTAGCACAGATACGCAGTATTTT. Translated: CASRKTESSTDTQYF. The full variable domain, its missing parts supplied by reference TRBV5-4 and TRBJ2-3, is ETGVTQSPTHLIKTRGQQVTLRCSSQSGHNTVSWYQQALGQGPQFIFQYYREEENGRGNFPPRFSGLQFPNYSSELNVNALELDDSALYLCASRKTESSTDTQYFGPGTRLTVL.